This T cell receptor (beta chain) was identified during a study of T-cell memory formation after mild COVID-19. This clonotype has a handful of counts. Trimming at V came to 5 bases and at J to 5 bases, leaving 17 bases not matched to a gene. Germline CDR1 is KGHDR and CDR2 is SFDVKD. This CDR3 has 18 residues. TCRdb re-called the 5' RACE reads through MiXCR, storing one row per CDR3 protein. The sample has fewer than 200,000 distinct CDR3 sequences; over 20% are singletons. The V call is TRBV24-1, the J call TRBJ2-5; 9 nucleotides line up with TRBD1. The source is an adult woman who had mild COVID-19 (a few samples of this study predate the infection). Cell type and time point are not known. What was sequenced was PBMCs or a T cell subset sorted from them (not recorded which). The CDR3, as DNA: TGTGCCACCAGTGCTTCCGTGGGGGACAGGGAAGATCCGGAGACCCAGTACTTC. Protein sequence: CATSASVGDREDPETQYF.